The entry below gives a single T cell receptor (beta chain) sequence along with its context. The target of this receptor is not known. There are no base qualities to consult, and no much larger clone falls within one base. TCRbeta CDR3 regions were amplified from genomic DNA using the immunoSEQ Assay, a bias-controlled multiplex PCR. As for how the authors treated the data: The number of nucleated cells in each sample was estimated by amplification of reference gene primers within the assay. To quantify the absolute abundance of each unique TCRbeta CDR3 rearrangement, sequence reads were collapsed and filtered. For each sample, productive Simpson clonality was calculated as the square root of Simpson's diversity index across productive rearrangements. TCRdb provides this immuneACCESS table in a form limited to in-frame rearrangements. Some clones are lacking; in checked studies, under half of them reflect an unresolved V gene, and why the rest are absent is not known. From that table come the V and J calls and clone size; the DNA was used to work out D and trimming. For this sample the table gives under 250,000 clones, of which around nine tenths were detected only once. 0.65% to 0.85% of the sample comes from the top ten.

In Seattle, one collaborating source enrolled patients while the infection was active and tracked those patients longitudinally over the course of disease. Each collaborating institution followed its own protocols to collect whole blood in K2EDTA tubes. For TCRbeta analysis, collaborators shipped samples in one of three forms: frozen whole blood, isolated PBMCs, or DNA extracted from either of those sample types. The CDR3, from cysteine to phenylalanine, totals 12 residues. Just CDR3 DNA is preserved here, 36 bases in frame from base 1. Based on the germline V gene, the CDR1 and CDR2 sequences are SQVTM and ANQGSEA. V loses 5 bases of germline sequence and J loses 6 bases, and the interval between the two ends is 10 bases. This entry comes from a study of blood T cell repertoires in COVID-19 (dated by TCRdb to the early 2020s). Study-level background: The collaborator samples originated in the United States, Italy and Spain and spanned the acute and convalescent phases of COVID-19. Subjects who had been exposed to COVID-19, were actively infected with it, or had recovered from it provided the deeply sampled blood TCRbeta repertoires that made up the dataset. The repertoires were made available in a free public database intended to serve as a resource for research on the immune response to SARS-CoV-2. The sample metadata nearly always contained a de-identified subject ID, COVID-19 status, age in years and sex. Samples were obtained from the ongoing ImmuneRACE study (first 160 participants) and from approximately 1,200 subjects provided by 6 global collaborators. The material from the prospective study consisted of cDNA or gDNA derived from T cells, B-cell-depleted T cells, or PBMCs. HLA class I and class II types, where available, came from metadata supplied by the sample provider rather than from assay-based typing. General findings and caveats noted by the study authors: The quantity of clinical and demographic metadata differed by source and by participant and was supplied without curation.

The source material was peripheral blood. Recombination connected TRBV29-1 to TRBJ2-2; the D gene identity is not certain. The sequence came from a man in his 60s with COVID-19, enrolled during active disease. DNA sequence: TGCAGCGTTCAATTGAGCGCCGGGGAGCTGTTTTTT. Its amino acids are CSVQLSAGELFF.